This T cell receptor (beta chain) is drawn from a study of blood T cell repertoires in COVID-19. Whole-study context: Spain, Italy and the United States supplied samples that represented acute and convalescent COVID-19. Sample material is recorded as cDNA or gDNA derived from T cells, B-cell-depleted T cells, or PBMCs.

Original methodology: Nucleated cell counts were estimated from reference gene primer amplification. Repertoires were generated with immunoSEQ multiplex PCR, while TCRdb's copy carries only in-frame clones and drops some. The DNA was the basis for D and trimming; V, J and clone size are from that table. The sample consists of roughly 280,000 clones, roughly nine tenths of them appearing once. This CDR3 is 14 amino acids long. Germline V gives CDR1 SNHLY, CDR2 FYNNEI. V was shortened by 6 bases and J by 0 bases, with 11 bases between the two germline ends. This sequence was found in a man between 50 and 59 years old with acute or convalescent COVID-19. The sample consisted of peripheral blood. J is TRBJ1-1 and V is TRBV2; D unclear. CDR3 DNA sequence: TGTGCCAGCAGCCAACTAGAGGTGAACACTGAAGCTTTCTTT. This translates into CASSQLEVNTEAFF.